The clone carrying this T cell receptor (beta chain) has a count of ten or more. Its target is not known. This sample was included in a study of human T cells and chemical hapten exposure. Study-level information: Sensitization applied 2% DPC to 2 cm by 2 cm of upper inner arm skin.

In the authors' methods: TCRs per sample had a median of approximately 96,000 and ranged from roughly 23,224 to 700,000. TCRdb itself ran the RACE reads through MiXCR, one entry per CDR3 protein. The V and J calls reflect TCRdb's pipeline rather than the authors' work. The sample carries fewer than 100,000 distinct CDR3 sequences, under 13% recorded once. Study-wide findings and caveats: The presence of alopecia in the donors means their immune response may differ from healthy people's.

As to time point: patch test 3, about 24 weeks after DPC sensitization. The treatment: therapeutic diphenylcyclopropenone sensitization with weekly scalp DPC. The V and J ends lost 4 bases and 1 base respectively, with 5 bases between them. The CDR3 contains 12 residues. Germline assignment: CDR1 SGHRS and CDR2 YFSETQ. This receptor was obtained from a woman in her 30s with alopecia areata. Some clones in this sample may be carry-over from other donors' samples. Source: whole blood, taken in connection with sensitization to the hapten diphenylcyclopropenone (DPC). The chain carries TRBV5-1 and TRBJ1-1; no reliable D call. The DNA of the CDR3 is TGCGCCAGCAGCCTTCAGAACACTGAAGCTTTCTTT. It encodes CASSLQNTEAFF.